The 9 T cell receptor beta chains in this list originate from one sample, sequenced in a study of cytomegalovirus exposure and HLA in healthy donors. PCR involved 60 Vbeta and 13 Jbeta primers. The data were produced by immunoSEQ multiplex PCR, yet TCRdb's version contains in-frame clones alone and is incomplete. The repertoire holds 150,000 to 200,000 clones, with about four fifths as singletons. Sequenced input: PBMCs. These receptors were obtained from a woman aged 25-40 years in good health and CMV-seropositive.

This clone was observed a handful of times. The genes are TRBV9 and TRBJ1-3; D remains unclear. CDR3 length: 14 residues. The V and J ends lost 0 bases and 2 bases respectively, with 6 bases between them. Per the germline V gene, CDR1 is SGDLS and CDR2 is YYNGEE. CDR3: CASSVATTGNTIYF. The CDR3 coding sequence is TGTGCCAGCAGCGTAGCCACAACTGGAAACACCATATATTTT.

The chain joins TRBV15 to TRBJ1-2; no definite D call. The length of the CDR3 is 14 residues. Germline assignment: CDR1 LNHNV and CDR2 YYDKDF (reference sequence). Deletions cut 3 bases from V and 8 bases from J, with 16 bases between. Written as DNA, the CDR3 is TGTGCCACCAGCAGGGTCGGTCCGCCGTCCGGCTACACCTTC. Protein product: CATSRVGPPSGYTF.

This chain joins TRBV6-1 and TRBJ1-5; 7 positions agree with TRBD1. Per germline, CDR1 MNHNS and CDR2 SASEGT. After removal of 5 bases from V and 9 bases from J, the junction contained 13 bases not matched to a gene. The length of the CDR3 is 15 residues. The CDR3 sequence: CASSPTIGQELPQHF. In DNA, the CDR3 is TGTGCCAGCAGTCCCACGATAGGACAGGAGCTGCCCCAGCATTTT.

V gene TRBV6-5 combines with J gene TRBJ2-1; D not certain. The length of the CDR3 is 14 residues. Trimming shortened V by 2 bases and J by 5 bases, and 10 bases separated the two germline ends. CDR1 and CDR2 (germline): MNHEY, SVGAGI. For the CDR3, the DNA is TGTGCCAGCAGTTACAAACGGTCCCACAATGAGCAGTTCTTC. It codes for CASSYKRSHNEQFF.

V usage is TRBV2 and J usage is TRBJ1-1, with TRBD1 matching over 9 bases. Germline CDR1 and CDR2: SNHLY and FYNNEI. The V segment lost 7 bases and the J segment 3 bases; nucleotides outside the gene matches: 12. CDR3 length: 16 residues. This CDR3 reads CASNYNRRTGDTEAFF. The CDR3 nucleotides read TGTGCCAGCAATTATAATCGAAGGACAGGGGACACTGAAGCTTTCTTT.

The chain joins TRBV6-6 to TRBJ1-2; 7 bases agree with TRBD1. J lost 0 bases, V lost 2 bases, and 0 bases had no gene match. The CDR3 runs 14 residues. From germline, CDR1 is MNHNY and CDR2 SVGAGI (reference sequence). The CDR3 DNA is TGTGCCAGCAGTTACGGGACAGCTAACTATGGCTACACCTTC. It specifies CASSYGTANYGYTF.

This chain connects TRBV11-2 to TRBJ2-1; a weak D match, TRBD2 (7 bases). Germline lookup yields CDR1 SGHAT and CDR2 FQNNGV. V lost 1 base and J lost 10, with 23 bases in between. This CDR3 contains 17 residues. CDR3 nucleotide sequence: TGTGCCAGCAGCTTAGTATTTAGGCTAGGGGGGGTCGAGGAGCAGTTCTTC. It yields the protein CASSLVFRLGGVEEQFF.

The chain recombines TRBV5-1 with TRBJ1-4; D call uncertain. Germline V CDR1 and CDR2: SGHRS, YFSETQ. The CDR3 length is 18 residues. The V end lost 0 bases, the J end lost 0 bases, and 15 bases lay between the germline ends. CDR3 sequence reads: CASSLVQLNSATNEKLFF. CDR3 nucleotide sequence: TGCGCCAGCAGCTTGGTACAGCTAAATTCTGCAACTAATGAAAAACTGTTTTTT.

J is TRBJ2-3 and V is TRBV9, with 7 bases that match TRBD2. The CDR3 consists of 14 residues. The V segment lost 2 bases and the J segment 2 bases; nucleotides outside the gene matches: 2. The V gene's germline CDR1 is SGDLS and CDR2 YYNGEE. The CDR3, as DNA: TGTGCCAGCAGCGTTGGGGACTACACAGATACGCAGTATTTT. It translates to CASSVGDYTDTQYF.